The rows below give T cell receptor beta chains drawn from one sample of a study of cytomegalovirus exposure and HLA in healthy donors. Using immunoSEQ multiplex PCR, the repertoire was profiled, and TCRdb retains in-frame clones only, with some absent. The table includes a few hundred thousand clones, roughly 80% detected once. Material: PBMCs. The receptors stem from a girl aged 2 to 9 in good health and CMV-seronegative. Both conserved end residues are part of each CDR3. Fields, in order: D gene, clone size, V gene, J gene, CDR3 protein, CDR3 DNA. The D gene is left open where the match is weak. Rows may omit the clone size; those that give it use once, few, many or a size class.

TRBD2	NA	TRBV14	TRBJ2-1	CASSQDFIRRGGRNEQFF	TGTGCCAGCAGCCAAGATTTTATACGGCGGGGGGGCCGGAATGAGCAGTTCTTC
NA	NA	TRBV5-6	TRBJ2-7	CASSFGYGYEQYF	TGTGCCAGCAGCTTCGGGTACGGGTACGAGCAGTACTTC
TRBD1	NA	TRBV19	TRBJ1-5	CASSMDRGGSYSNQPQHF	TGTGCCAGTAGTATGGACAGGGGGGGTTCTTATAGCAATCAGCCCCAGCATTTT
TRBD1	NA	TRBV4-1	TRBJ1-4	CASSQDGTGNEKLFF	TGCGCCAGCAGCCAAGACGGGACAGGGAATGAAAAACTGTTTTTT
NA	NA	TRBV5-5	TRBJ2-1	CASSLLPGRYNEQFF	TGTGCCAGCAGCTTGCTCCCAGGCCGGTACAATGAGCAGTTCTTC
NA	NA	TRBV28	TRBJ1-1	CASSLSRINTEAFF	TGTGCCAGCAGTTTATCTAGGATCAACACTGAAGCTTTCTTT
NA	NA	TRBV6-6	TRBJ2-1	CASSYSTDPPRNEQFF	TGTGCCAGCAGTTACTCGACAGACCCCCCACGGAATGAGCAGTTCTTC
NA	NA	TRBV6-1	TRBJ1-1	CASSLRGVMDTEAFF	TGTGCCAGCAGTCTACGGGGGGTCATGGACACTGAAGCTTTCTTT
TRBD1	NA	TRBV6-5	TRBJ1-5	CASSRQGGDQPQHF	TGTGCCAGCAGTCGACAGGGGGGCGATCAGCCCCAGCATTTT
TRBD2	NA	TRBV5-1	TRBJ2-1	CASSPGTSLLREQFF	TGCGCCAGCAGCCCCGGGACTAGCCTTTTAAGGGAGCAGTTCTTC
NA	NA	TRBV10-3	TRBJ2-7	CAISESREDEQYF	TGTGCCATCAGTGAGTCCAGAGAGGACGAGCAGTACTTC
NA	few	TRBV7-9	TRBJ2-3	CASSSWGGDTQYF	TGTGCCAGCAGCTCTTGGGGGGGCGATACGCAGTATTTT
NA	NA	TRBV4-1	TRBJ1-1	CASSHPSGLNTEAFF	TGCGCCAGCAGCCACCCATCGGGATTGAACACTGAAGCTTTCTTT
NA	NA	TRBV4-2	TRBJ2-5	CASSQERVQETQYF	TGTGCCAGCAGCCAAGAAAGAGTTCAAGAGACCCAGTACTTC
TRBD1	NA	TRBV15	TRBJ1-1	CATTGTGIEGNEAFF	TGTGCCACAACCGGGACAGGGATTGAGGGAAATGAAGCTTTCTTT
NA	NA	TRBV30	TRBJ2-5	CAWVPRGRQETQYF	TGTGCCTGGGTCCCCAGGGGGAGGCAAGAGACCCAGTACTTC
TRBD1	NA	TRBV9	TRBJ1-4	CASSVDRGEKLFF	TGTGCCAGCAGCGTAGACAGGGGAGAAAAACTGTTTTTT
NA	once	TRBV2	TRBJ2-7	CASSSRHYYEQYF	TGTGCCAGCAGTAGCCGACATTACTACGAGCAGTACTTC
TRBD1	few	TRBV19	TRBJ1-1	CASSVQIGQGTTEAFF	TGTGCCAGTAGTGTTCAAATTGGACAGGGTACCACTGAAGCTTTCTTT
TRBD2	NA	TRBV27	TRBJ2-3	CASSLAGGQADTQYF	TGTGCCAGCAGTTTAGCGGGAGGGCAGGCGGATACGCAGTATTTT
NA	NA	TRBV5-5	TRBJ1-4	CASRKDRSKNEKLFF	TGTGCCAGCAGAAAAGACAGGTCTAAAAATGAAAAACTGTTTTTT
NA	NA	TRBV7-6	TRBJ2-7	CASSLEVEGGEQYF	TGTGCCAGCAGCTTAGAAGTAGAAGGGGGCGAGCAGTACTTC
NA	NA	TRBV28	TRBJ2-7	CASSLDRQGLYEQYF	TGTGCCAGCAGTTTAGATCGTCAGGGCCTCTACGAGCAGTACTTC
NA	NA	TRBV27	TRBJ1-2	CASSLSIDSLHNYGYTF	TGTGCCAGCAGTTTATCCATCGACAGTCTGCATAACTATGGCTACACCTTC
TRBD1	few	TRBV28	TRBJ2-7	CASSPPDRIRREQYF	TGTGCCAGCAGTCCCCCGGACAGGATAAGGAGGGAGCAGTACTTC
NA	NA	TRBV5-3	TRBJ2-7	CARSGLCGSASYEQYF	TGTGCCAGAAGCGGTTTGTGCGGGTCCGCCTCCTACGAGCAGTACTTC
NA	NA	TRBV6-5	TRBJ2-1	CASTHSGRDEQFF	TGTGCCAGCACTCACAGCGGTCGGGATGAGCAGTTCTTC
NA	once	TRBV28	TRBJ1-2	CASRPLLINYGYTF	TGTGCCAGCAGACCCCTACTAATTAACTATGGCTACACCTTC
NA	NA	TRBV28	TRBJ2-7	CASSEPGQTDYEQYF	TGTGCCAGCAGTGAACCGGGACAAACTGACTACGAGCAGTACTTC
NA	NA	TRBV19	TRBJ1-1	CASSIRENTEAFF	TGTGCCAGTAGTATCCGAGAGAACACTGAAGCTTTCTTT
NA	NA	TRBV9	TRBJ1-1	CASSVGVLGQGGTEAFF	TGTGCCAGCAGCGTAGGGGTGCTGGGGCAGGGTGGCACTGAAGCTTTCTTT
NA	NA	TRBV7-9	TRBJ1-2	CASSLGPRTDYGYTF	TGTGCCAGCAGCTTAGGCCCCAGGACAGACTATGGCTACACCTTC